A selection of T cell receptor beta chains follows, all from one sample in a study of T cell responses to AZD1222 COVID-19 vaccine. Clones were read by immunoSEQ multiplex PCR, and TCRdb kept only the in-frame ones, dropping some. The sample shows about 120,000 clones, over 75% of them seen only once. Here the sequenced sample was peripheral blood, taken on day 0 of AZD1222 vaccination. These receptors originate from an adult in good health. Both conserved end residues are part of each CDR3. D genes are given only for firm matches. Some rows mark clone size as missing; the rest say once, few, many or name a class of expanded clone.

TRBV28	.	TRBJ2-5	.	CASEEMETQYF	TGTGCCAGCGAGGAGATGGAGACCCAGTACTTC
TRBV24-1	.	TRBJ2-1	.	CATGGQGYNEQFF	TGTGCCACCGGGGGCCAGGGATACAATGAGCAGTTCTTC
TRBV7-2	TRBD1	TRBJ1-2	.	CASSFPGQGANNYGYTF	TGTGCCAGCAGCTTCCCCGGACAGGGGGCAAACAACTATGGCTACACCTTC
TRBV5-8	TRBD1	TRBJ2-7	few	CASSLVGTGTYEQYF	TGTGCCAGCAGCTTGGTAGGGACAGGGACCTACGAGCAGTACTTC
TRBV9	.	TRBJ2-7	.	CASSPLGATGMSSYEQYF	TGTGCCAGCAGCCCCCTGGGGGCCACAGGGATGAGCTCCTACGAGCAGTACTTC
TRBV15	.	TRBJ2-2	.	CATSREGAGELFF	TGTGCCACCAGCAGGGAGGGGGCCGGGGAGCTGTTTTTT
TRBV7-9	.	TRBJ1-5	.	CASSSGNQPQHF	TGTGCCAGCAGCTCGGGGAATCAGCCCCAGCATTTT
TRBV5-1	.	TRBJ2-3	.	CASSKGTVGTDTQYF	TGCGCCAGCAGCAAAGGGACCGTTGGCACAGATACGCAGTATTTT
TRBV5-1	TRBD2	TRBJ2-3	once	CASSPEGSGGGTDTQYF	TGCGCCAGCAGCCCGGAGGGTAGCGGGGGGGGCACAGATACGCAGTATTTT
TRBV6-1	.	TRBJ2-1	few	CASSDLAGAGNEQFF	TGTGCCAGCAGTGATCTCGCGGGGGCGGGGAATGAGCAGTTCTTC
TRBV10-3	.	TRBJ2-3	.	CAIRGVADNPKDTQYF	TGTGCCATCAGGGGGGTAGCGGACAATCCTAAAGATACGCAGTATTTT
TRBV15	.	TRBJ1-2	.	CATSRDWDGYTF	TGTGCCACCAGCAGAGATTGGGATGGCTACACCTTC
TRBV6-5	.	TRBJ1-5	.	CASRAAGGNQPQHF	TGTGCCAGCAGGGCAGCTGGGGGCAATCAGCCCCAGCATTTT
TRBV13	.	TRBJ2-3	.	CASSSVRDTQYF	TGTGCCAGCAGCTCCGTACGGGATACGCAGTATTTT
TRBV28	TRBD1	TRBJ1-1	.	CASSLFRTGKNTEAFF	TGTGCCAGCAGTTTATTTAGGACAGGGAAGAACACTGAAGCTTTCTTT
TRBV28	.	TRBJ1-3	.	CASSLGGTGGNTIYF	TGTGCCAGCAGCCTAGGGGGGACCGGTGGAAACACCATATATTTT
TRBV6-2/TRBV6-3	.	TRBJ2-7	few	CASSYYGTAYEQYF	TGTGCCAGCAGTTACTACGGGACCGCTTATGAGCAGTACTTC
TRBV11-3	.	TRBJ2-7	.	CASSTGPSYEQYF	TGTGCCAGCAGCACGGGACCCTCCTACGAGCAGTACTTC
TRBV3-1/TRBV3-2	.	TRBJ2-3	.	CASSPPGSTDTQYF	TGTGCCAGCAGCCCTCCGGGGAGCACAGATACGCAGTATTTT
TRBV5-6	.	TRBJ1-5	.	CASSLGGPAADQPQHF	TGTGCCAGCAGCTTGGGGGGGCCCGCCGCTGATCAGCCCCAGCATTTT
TRBV28	TRBD1	TRBJ2-7	.	CATGHRGYYEQYF	TGTGCCACCGGACACAGGGGTTACTACGAGCAGTACTTC
TRBV7-6	.	TRBJ1-1	.	CASSLEALGHPNTEAFF	TGTGCCAGCAGCTTAGAAGCCCTTGGACACCCGAACACTGAAGCTTTCTTT
TRBV3-1/TRBV3-2	.	TRBJ2-7	.	CASSHREGDEQYF	TGTGCCAGCAGCCACAGGGAGGGGGACGAGCAGTACTTC